This T cell receptor beta chain comes out of a study of long-term antiretroviral therapy in people with HIV. Survey-level resolution applied to immunoSEQ assay v3.0. Using immunoSEQ multiplex PCR, the repertoire was profiled, and TCRdb retains in-frame clones only, with some absent. The sample has about 36,000 clones; roughly 80% are singletons. The CDR3 totals 12 residues. V was cut by 6 bases and J by 2 bases, with 7 bases left in between. The germline V gene has CDR1 MNHNS and CDR2 SASEGT. This specimen consisted of unsorted PBMCs, obtained 3.4 years after starting antiretroviral therapy. The sequence came from a man aged 30 to 45 with HIV. The chain uses TRBV6-1 and TRBJ2-5; D gene uncertain. The CDR3 region is CASSLLQETQYF. The CDR3 DNA follows: TGTGCCAGCAGCTTATTGCAAGAGACCCAGTACTTC.